This passage covers 15 T cell receptor beta chains from one sample sequenced in a study of CD8 T cells in ankylosing spondylitis. In TCRdb, the 5' RACE reads were re-called with MiXCR into one record per CDR3 protein. The sample yields some 300,000 distinct CDR3 sequences, roughly 20% seen once. The sequenced sample was blood, either unsorted or a sorted T cell fraction (not recorded which). The source is a female donor with ankylosing spondylitis or in good health (not recorded which).

The table lists this clonotype with a few counts. The chain carries TRBV7-9 and TRBJ2-6; D is unclear. This CDR3 is built from 16 residues. Trimming stripped 0 bases from V and 0 bases from J, with 6 bases between. Per the germline V gene, CDR1 is SEHNR and CDR2 is FQNEAQ (reference sequence). CDR3 amino acids: CASSLAGRSGANVLTF. As DNA, the CDR3 is TGTGCCAGCAGCTTAGCAGGGCGCTCTGGGGCCAACGTCCTGACTTTC.

This clonotype came up a few times. CDR3 loop: CSVEDRREGRPQETQYF. CDR3 coding DNA: TGCAGCGTTGAAGATCGACGGGAGGGAAGGCCCCAAGAGACCCAGTACTTC. This chain connects TRBV29-1 to TRBJ2-5; 8 bases are shared with TRBD2. CDR3 size: 17 residues. Trimming at V came to 0 bases and at J to 1 base, leaving 10 bases not matched to a gene. Germline CDR1 is SQVTM and CDR2 is ANQGSEA.

This clonotype was observed a handful of times. This chain joins TRBV30 and TRBJ1-3, with 7 nucleotides matching TRBD1. This CDR3 has 13 amino acids. Germline values: CDR1 GTSNPN, CDR2 SVGIG (reference sequence). V was pared by 5 bases and J by 2 bases, with 3 bases of the junction left unmatched. In nucleotides, the CDR3 is TGTGCCTGGTCAACAGGGGCTGGAAACACCATATATTTT. Its protein product is CAWSTGAGNTIYF.

This clonotype was seen many times. CDR3 nucleotides: TGCAGCGTCTCTGCGGGACAGGGGGTCCCCAAGCTCGATGAGCAGTTCTTC. Protein: CSVSAGQGVPKLDEQFF. The chain uses TRBV29-1 and TRBJ2-1, with 11 positions matching TRBD1. With V trimmed by 6 bases and J by 8 bases, 18 bases remained unmatched. This CDR3 contains 17 residues. The germline CDR1 and CDR2 sequences are SQVTM and ANQGSEA.

The V and J genes are TRBV19 and TRBJ2-7; D possibly corresponds to TRBD2 (7 bases). CDR1 is LNHDA and CDR2 is SQIVND in the germline V gene (reference sequence). This CDR3 region has 14 residues. V was shortened by 2 bases and J by 2 bases, with 10 bases between the two germline ends. The DNA for the CDR3 is TGTGCCAGTAGTATAACAGGGAGGGCCTACGAGCAGTACTTC. It is translated as CASSITGRAYEQYF.

The sample holds many counts of this clonotype. The rearrangement uses TRBV18 and TRBJ1-1; no clear D. Germline-derived CDR1 and CDR2 are KGHSH and LQKENI. The CDR3 sequence is 11 residues long. V shed 5 bases and J shed 3 bases, with 4 bases lying between them. In DNA form, the CDR3 reads TGTGCCAGCTCAGGGGACACTGAAGCTTTCTTT. Its translation: CASSGDTEAFF.

This clonotype was counted many times. The V gene is TRBV29-1, the J gene TRBJ2-1; 7 bases agree with TRBD2. In germline, CDR1 is SQVTM, CDR2 ANQGSEA. J gave up 2 bases and V 4 bases, and 5 bases lay outside the gene matches. The CDR3 consists of 14 residues. The CDR3 nucleotides are TGCAGCGTTGTCGCGGGAGCGGCCTACAATGAGCAGTTCTTC. Its protein product is CSVVAGAAYNEQFF.

A few counts support this clonotype. The chain links TRBV2 to TRBJ2-7; tentatively, D is TRBD2 (6 bases). CDR1 SNHLY and CDR2 FYNNEI come from the germline V gene. V was clipped by 7 bases and J by 6 bases, with 16 bases between them. CDR3 length: 13 amino acids. CDR3: CASIFLASGEQYF. The CDR3 DNA follows: TGTGCCAGCATATTCCTAGCGTCCGGCGAGCAGTACTTC.

The sample holds a few counts of this clonotype. The rearrangement links TRBV20-1 to TRBJ2-1; TRBD2 aligns across 8 bases. Trimming took 0 bases from V and 1 from J; bases not matched to a gene: 8. Looked up from germline, CDR1 is DFQATT and CDR2 is SNEGSKA (reference sequence). This CDR3 contains 17 residues. This CDR3 reads CSARDPSTSGSYNEQFF. The CDR3 region has the DNA TGCAGTGCTAGAGACCCCTCTACTAGCGGTTCCTACAATGAGCAGTTCTTC.

The J gene is TRBJ1-1, the V gene TRBV2; D perhaps matches TRBD1 (5 bases). Germline CDR1 SNHLY, CDR2 FYNNEI. V was cut by 8 bases and J by 0 bases, with 7 bases left in between. The CDR3 has 12 residues. The CDR3 sequence: CASLGVNTEAFF. In DNA, the CDR3 is TGTGCCAGCCTAGGGGTGAACACTGAAGCTTTCTTT.

There are many counts of this clonotype. For the CDR3, the DNA is TGCAGTGCTAGGGAAGTGACAGCTAAAAACATTCAGTACTTC. Its protein is CSAREVTAKNIQYF. The chain employs TRBV20-1 and TRBJ2-4, with a weak D call TRBD1 (5 bases). The CDR3 sequence is 14 residues long. V was clipped by 3 bases and J by 4 bases, with 13 bases between them. The germline V gene encodes CDR1 DFQATT and CDR2 SNEGSKA (reference sequence).

This clonotype was recorded at least ten times. The chain employs TRBV6-5 and TRBJ2-3; 8 bases agree with TRBD2. The CDR3 consists of 16 residues. V was clipped by 4 bases and J by 2 bases; unmatched bases: 8. Germline lookup yields CDR1 MNHEY and CDR2 SVGAGI. CDR3 sequence (DNA): TGTGCCAGCAGTTCCCTTGCGGGAGGAGTCACAGATACGCAGTATTTT. Translation gives CASSSLAGGVTDTQYF.

The rearrangement uses TRBV20-1 and TRBJ2-3; either TRBD1 or TRBD2 may fit D (5 bases each). Germline CDR1 reads DFQATT; CDR2 reads SNEGSKA (reference sequence). V was trimmed by 2 bases and J by 0 bases, leaving 9 bases between them. The CDR3 is made up of 14 amino acids. Here the CDR3 DNA reads TGCAGTGCTAGACTAGGGACCAGCACAGATACGCAGTATTTT. Amino acids: CSARLGTSTDTQYF.

Here the CDR3 reads CASSRPGLAHNEQFF. In nucleotides, the CDR3 is TGTGCCAGCAGCCGCCCGGGACTAGCGCACAATGAGCAGTTCTTC. V and J are TRBV6-1 and TRBJ2-1, with TRBD2 identical over 10 bases. Germline loops: CDR1 MNHNS, CDR2 SASEGT. The CDR3 contains 15 residues. Trimming cost V 6 bases and J 5 bases; bases outside gene matches: 7.

This clonotype occurred a few times. The CDR3 nucleotides are TGTGCCAGCAAATCCGGGCGGGGCACAGATACGCAGTATTTT. This gives the protein CASKSGRGTDTQYF. The chain employs TRBV9 and TRBJ2-3; D may be TRBD2 (5 bases). V gave up 6 bases and J gave up 1 base, with 12 bases separating them. Germline V gives CDR1 SGDLS, CDR2 YYNGEE. The CDR3 totals 14 residues.